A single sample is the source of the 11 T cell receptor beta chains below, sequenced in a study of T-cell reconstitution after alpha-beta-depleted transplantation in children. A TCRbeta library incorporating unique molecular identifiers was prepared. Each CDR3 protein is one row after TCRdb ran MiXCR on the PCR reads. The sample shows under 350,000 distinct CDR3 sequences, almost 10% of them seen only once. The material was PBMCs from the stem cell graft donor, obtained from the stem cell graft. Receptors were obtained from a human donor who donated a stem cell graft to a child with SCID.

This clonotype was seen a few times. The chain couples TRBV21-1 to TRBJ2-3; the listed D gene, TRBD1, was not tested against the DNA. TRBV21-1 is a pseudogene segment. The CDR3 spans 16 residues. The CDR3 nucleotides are TGTGCCAGCAGCAAAGGCGAGGGGCAGGGGGCAGATACGCAGTATTTT. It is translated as CASSKGEGQGADTQYF.

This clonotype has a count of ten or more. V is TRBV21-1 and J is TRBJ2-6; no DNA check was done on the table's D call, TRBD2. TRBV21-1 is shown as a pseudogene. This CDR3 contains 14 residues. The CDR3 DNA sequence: TGTGCCATAATGGGGAGGCCTGGGGCCAACGTCCTGACTTTC. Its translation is CAIMGRPGANVLTF.

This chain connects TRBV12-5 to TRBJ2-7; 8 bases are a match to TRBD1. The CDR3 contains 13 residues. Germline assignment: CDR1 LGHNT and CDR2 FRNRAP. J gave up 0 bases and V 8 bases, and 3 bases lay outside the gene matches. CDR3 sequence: CASQGQDSYEQYF. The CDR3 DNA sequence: TGTGCTAGTCAGGGACAGGACTCCTACGAGCAGTACTTC.

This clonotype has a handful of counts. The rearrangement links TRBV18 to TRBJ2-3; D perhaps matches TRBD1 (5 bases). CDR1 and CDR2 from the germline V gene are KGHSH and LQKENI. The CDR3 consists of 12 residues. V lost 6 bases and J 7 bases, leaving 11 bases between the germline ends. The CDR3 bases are TGTGCCAGCTCCCCCGACAGAAATACGCAGTATTTT. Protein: CASSPDRNTQYF.

The CDR3 loop is CASGRETQETQYF. The DNA for the CDR3 is TGTGCCAGCGGTCGGGAGACCCAGGAGACCCAGTACTTC. The chain has TRBV11-2 and TRBJ2-5; possibly TRBD2 for D (6 bases). Germline CDR1 and CDR2: SGHAT and FQNNGV. The germline V and J ends were trimmed by 8 bases and 5 bases, with 15 bases remaining between them. This CDR3 comprises 13 residues.

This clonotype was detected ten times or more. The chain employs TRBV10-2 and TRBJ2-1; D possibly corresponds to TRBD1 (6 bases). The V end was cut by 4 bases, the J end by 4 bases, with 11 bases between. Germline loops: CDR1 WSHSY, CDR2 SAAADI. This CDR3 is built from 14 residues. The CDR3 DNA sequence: TGCGCCAGCAGTGGGCAGGGGATTTACAATGAGCAGTTCTTC. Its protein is CASSGQGIYNEQFF.

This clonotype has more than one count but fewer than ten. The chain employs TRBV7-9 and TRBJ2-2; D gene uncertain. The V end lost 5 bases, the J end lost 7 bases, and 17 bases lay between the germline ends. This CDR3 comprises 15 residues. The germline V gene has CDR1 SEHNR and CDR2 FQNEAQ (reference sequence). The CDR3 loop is CASSPREPRVGELFF. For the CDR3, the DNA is TGTGCCAGCAGCCCCCGCGAGCCAAGGGTCGGGGAGCTGTTTTTT. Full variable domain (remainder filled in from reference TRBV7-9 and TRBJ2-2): DTGVSQNPRHKITKRGQNVTFRCDPISEHNRLYWYRQTLGQGPEFLTYFQNEAQLEKSRLLSDRFSAERPKGSFSTLEIQRTEQGDSAMYLCASSPREPRVGELFFGEGSRLTVL.

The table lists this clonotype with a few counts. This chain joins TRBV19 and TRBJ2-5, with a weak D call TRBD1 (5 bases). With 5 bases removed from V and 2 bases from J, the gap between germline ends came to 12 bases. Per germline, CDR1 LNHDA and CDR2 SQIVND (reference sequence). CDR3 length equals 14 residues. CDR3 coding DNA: TGTGCCAGTAGTGCCGACAGCCGTCAAGAGACCCAGTACTTC. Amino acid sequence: CASSADSRQETQYF.

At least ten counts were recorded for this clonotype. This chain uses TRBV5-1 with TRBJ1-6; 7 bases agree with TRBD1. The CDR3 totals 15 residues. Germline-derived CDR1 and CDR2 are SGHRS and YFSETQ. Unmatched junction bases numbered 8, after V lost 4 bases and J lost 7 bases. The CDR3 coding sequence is TGCGCCAGCAGCCGAACGACAGGGATGAATTCACCCCTCCACTTT. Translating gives CASSRTTGMNSPLHF.

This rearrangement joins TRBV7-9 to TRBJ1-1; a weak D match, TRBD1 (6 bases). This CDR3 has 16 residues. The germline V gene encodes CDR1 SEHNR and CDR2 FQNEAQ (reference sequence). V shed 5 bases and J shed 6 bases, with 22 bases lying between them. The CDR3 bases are TGTGCCAGCAGCAAGCGTAGGGACACCCGGGGGTCTGAAGCTTTCTTT. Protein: CASSKRRDTRGSEAFF.

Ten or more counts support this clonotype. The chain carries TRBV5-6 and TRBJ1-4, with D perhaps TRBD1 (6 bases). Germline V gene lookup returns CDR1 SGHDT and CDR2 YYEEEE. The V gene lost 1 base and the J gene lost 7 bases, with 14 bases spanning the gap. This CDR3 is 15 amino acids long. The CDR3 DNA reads TGTGCCAGCAGCTTGACCAGGACAGTAGGTGAAAAACTGTTTTTT. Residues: CASSLTRTVGEKLFF.